These 20 T cell receptor beta chains came from one sample sequenced in a study of Graves' ophthalmopathy and Graves' hyperthyroidism. Transcripts of RNA were the source for amplifying TCR beta CDR3 regions. In the first round, RT-PCR was carried out with HTBI primers, and a multiplex PCR formed the second round. TCRdb reprocessed the multiplex PCR reads via MiXCR and lists one record per CDR3 protein. This table holds around 1,200,000 distinct CDR3 sequences, about two fifths found once. The specimen sequenced was peripheral blood or thyroid tissue (not recorded which). These receptors were obtained from an adult man with Graves' hyperthyroidism.

This clonotype was counted ten times or more. This rearrangement joins TRBV12-3 or TRBV12-4 to TRBJ2-5; D ambiguous. Trimming left V 3 bases short and J 5 bases short, with 10 bases between. CDR3 size: 13 residues. In nucleotides, the CDR3 is TGTGCCAGCAGTTTTTACTCAGAGGAGACCCAGTACTTC. Its protein is CASSFYSEETQYF.

The genes are TRBV12-3 or TRBV12-4 and TRBJ2-7; 11 nucleotides match TRBD1. With 9 bases clipped from V and 6 bases from J, the junction kept 10 bases outside the gene matches. This CDR3 is built from 14 residues. In DNA form, the CDR3 reads TGTGCCAGTAGCCCCCGCGGGACAGGGGGCGAGCAGTACTTC. This encodes CASSPRGTGGEQYF.

This clonotype was detected a few times. This chain connects TRBV12-3 or TRBV12-4 to TRBJ2-7; no definite D call. Trimming took 8 bases from V and 2 from J, leaving 16 bases between them. The CDR3 has 14 amino acids. CDR3 sequence: CASLVWASTYEQYF. CDR3 in DNA: TGTGCCAGCTTAGTTTGGGCCTCGACCTACGAGCAGTACTTC.

The chain joins TRBV6-5 to TRBJ1-1, with D unclear. In germline, CDR1 is MNHEY, CDR2 SVGAGI. V was clipped by 10 bases and J by 2 bases, with 14 bases between them. The CDR3 runs to 13 residues. CDR3 DNA: TGTGCCACCGTGACCCCAGGAAACACTGAAGCTTTCTTT. Translated, it gives CATVTPGNTEAFF.

The rearrangement uses TRBV25-1 and TRBJ2-7, with 14 bases that match TRBD2. Germline V gene sequence: CDR1 MGHDK, CDR2 SYGVNS. The J segment lost 7 bases and the V segment lost 4 bases, leaving 9 bases of the junction unmatched. The CDR3 spans 16 residues. The CDR3 DNA reads as TGTGCCAGCAGTGCTTTGGGACTAGCGGGAGTGGGGGAGCAGTACTTC. Residues: CASSALGLAGVGEQYF.

The rearrangement uses TRBV20-1 and TRBJ2-7; tentatively, D is TRBD2 (6 bases). The V gene's germline CDR1 is DFQATT and CDR2 SNEGSKA (reference sequence). V shed 5 bases and J shed 2 bases, with 13 bases lying between them. This CDR3 is 13 amino acids long. CDR3 sequence (DNA): TGCAGTGCTCGCGGGATAGGCACCTACGAGCAGTACTTC. Translated: CSARGIGTYEQYF.

The CDR3 region is CASSQGVVGAYGYTF. CDR3 DNA sequence: TGCGCCAGCAGCCAGGGGGTGGTGGGGGCGTATGGCTACACCTTC. This sequence joins TRBV4-3 and TRBJ1-2; tentatively, D is TRBD1 (6 bases). The CDR3 runs to 15 residues. Per germline, CDR1 LGHNA and CDR2 YSLEER. V lost 3 bases and J lost 5, with 16 bases in between.

The gene calls are TRBV6-1 and TRBJ2-5, with TRBD2 matching 10 bases. The CDR3 is made up of 14 amino acids. The ends lost 4 bases at V and 5 bases at J; junction bases unmatched: 4. Germline V gives CDR1 MNHNS, CDR2 SASEGT. CDR3 region: CASSGAGGPETQYF. CDR3 in DNA: TGTGCCAGCAGTGGAGCGGGAGGGCCGGAGACCCAGTACTTC.

This clonotype was recorded a few times. The J gene is TRBJ2-7, the V gene TRBV7-2; 7 bases are shared with TRBD1. Per germline, CDR1 SGHTA and CDR2 FQGNSA. After removal of 6 bases from V and 5 bases from J, the junction contained 10 bases not matched to a gene. This CDR3 spans 14 amino acids. Here the CDR3 reads CASSSPTGTDEQYF. In DNA, the CDR3 is TGTGCCAGCAGTTCGCCGACAGGGACGGACGAGCAGTACTTC.

This clonotype was counted between two and nine times. The V call is TRBV7-2, the J call TRBJ1-1, with a weak D call TRBD1 (6 bases). CDR1 is SGHTA and CDR2 is FQGNSA in the germline V gene. This CDR3 has 16 residues. V was clipped by 4 bases and J by 1 base, with 16 bases between them. DNA for the CDR3: TGTGCCAGCAGCTATCGAGGGGGGGGATCGAACACTGAAGCTTTCTTT. It yields the protein CASSYRGGGSNTEAFF. Looking up the rest from reference TRBV7-2 and TRBJ1-1 gives the full variable domain: GAGVSQSPSNKVTEKGKDVELRCDPISGHTALYWYRQSLGQGLEFLIYFQGNSAPDKSGLPSDRFSAERTGGSVSTLTIQRTQQEDSAVYLCASSYRGGGSNTEAFFGQGTRLTVV.

This clonotype has a handful of counts. V is TRBV6-6 and J is TRBJ2-7, with 7 nucleotides matching TRBD2. The CDR3 extends over 14 amino acids. Germline loops: CDR1 MNHNY, CDR2 SVGAGI (reference sequence). V dropped 6 bases and J dropped 7; count of bases not matched to a gene: 12. The CDR3 DNA reads as TGTGCCAGCAGAACGGTGGCGGGAGTGGGGGAGCAGTACTTC. It translates to CASRTVAGVGEQYF.

The table lists this clonotype with many counts. The chain links TRBV15 to TRBJ1-3; D is uncertain. The CDR3 spans 15 residues. Germline V gene data show CDR1 as LNHNV and CDR2 as YYDKDF (reference sequence). V gave up 4 bases and J gave up 0 bases, with 10 bases separating them. DNA for the CDR3: TGTGCCACCAGCACGCGGCCCCTCTCTGGAAACACCATATATTTT. Protein sequence: CATSTRPLSGNTIYF.

About this clonotype itself: This clone may be a read error of a much larger clone one base away. This rearrangement joins TRBV6-1 to TRBJ1-1, with 7 nucleotides matching TRBD1. Germline CDR1 reads MNHNS; CDR2 reads SASEGT. V trimming: 8 bases; J trimming: 7 bases; junction bases outside the gene matches: 13. The CDR3 is 14 amino acids. CDR3 in amino acids: CASGYSTGRGEAFF. The DNA of the CDR3 is TGTGCCAGCGGTTACTCGACAGGGAGGGGTGAAGCTTTCTTT.

CDR3 sequence reads: CSAGLAGATEDTQYF. CDR3 nucleotides: TGCAGTGCGGGGTTAGCGGGAGCAACGGAAGATACGCAGTATTTT. The chain combines TRBV20-1 with TRBJ2-3, with TRBD2 matching over 9 bases. Germline CDR1 and CDR2: DFQATT and SNEGSKA (reference sequence). This CDR3 region has 15 residues. J gave up 5 bases and V 6 bases, and 12 bases lay outside the gene matches.

Note on this clonotype: A much larger clone lies one base from this, so it may be a read error. V is TRBV7-8 and J is TRBJ2-7; possible D gene TRBD1, 5 bases. CDR3 size: 16 residues. The germline gives CDR1 SGHVS, CDR2 FQNEAQ. V dropped 0 bases and J dropped 5 bases, with 17 bases sitting between them. The CDR3 DNA reads as TGTGCCAGCAGCTTAGCGGTAGGTGACAGTCGCGACGAGCAGTACTTC. Its protein product is CASSLAVGDSRDEQYF.

The table lists this clonotype with many counts. The rearrangement joins TRBV29-1 to TRBJ1-1; D is uncertain. The CDR3 length is 13 residues. Germline V gene sequence: CDR1 SQVTM, CDR2 ANQGSEA. Deletions cut 3 bases from V and 0 bases from J, with 8 bases between. The CDR3 sequence is CSVDPGLNTEAFF. The CDR3 DNA reads as TGCAGCGTTGATCCGGGATTGAACACTGAAGCTTTCTTT.

Turning to this clonotype: Mismatch with germline at one junction end may stem from a read error. The chain recombines TRBV7-9 with TRBJ2-5; a possible D gene is TRBD2 (6 bases). The CDR3 has 15 amino acids. Germline CDR1 reads SEHNR; CDR2 reads FQNEAQ (reference sequence). The CDR3 DNA follows: TGTGCCAGCAGCTTACTTGGGGGGTCCCAAGGGACCCAGTACTTC. It specifies CASSLLGGSQGTQYF.

This clonotype has at least ten counts. V gene TRBV7-9 combines with J gene TRBJ1-5, with D perhaps TRBD1 (5 bases). CDR1 and CDR2 (germline): SEHNR, FQNEAQ (reference sequence). This CDR3 has 14 residues. V was pared by 3 bases and J by 5 bases, with 11 bases between. The CDR3 sequence is CASSLGLGDQPQHF. For the CDR3, the DNA is TGTGCCAGCAGCTTGGGTTTGGGGGATCAGCCCCAGCATTTT.

CDR3 DNA: TGTGCCAGCAGCGGGGCAGGGAATTCCTATGGCTACACCTTC. It encodes CASSGAGNSYGYTF. The chain is built from TRBV6-6 and TRBJ1-2, with a weak D call TRBD1 (5 bases). V was cut by 6 bases and J by 4 bases, with 15 bases left in between. Germline-derived CDR1 and CDR2 are MNHNY and SVGAGI (reference sequence). CDR3 size: 14 residues.

The chain links TRBV5-1 to TRBJ2-5, with 11 bases fitting TRBD2. Unmatched junction bases numbered 10, after V lost 4 bases and J lost 2 bases. The CDR3 extends over 17 amino acids. CDR1 is SGHRS and CDR2 is YFSETQ in the germline V gene. The CDR3 bases are TGCGCCAGCAGCCCCACTTTGGGGACTAGCGGACAAGAGACCCAGTACTTC. This codes for CASSPTLGTSGQETQYF.